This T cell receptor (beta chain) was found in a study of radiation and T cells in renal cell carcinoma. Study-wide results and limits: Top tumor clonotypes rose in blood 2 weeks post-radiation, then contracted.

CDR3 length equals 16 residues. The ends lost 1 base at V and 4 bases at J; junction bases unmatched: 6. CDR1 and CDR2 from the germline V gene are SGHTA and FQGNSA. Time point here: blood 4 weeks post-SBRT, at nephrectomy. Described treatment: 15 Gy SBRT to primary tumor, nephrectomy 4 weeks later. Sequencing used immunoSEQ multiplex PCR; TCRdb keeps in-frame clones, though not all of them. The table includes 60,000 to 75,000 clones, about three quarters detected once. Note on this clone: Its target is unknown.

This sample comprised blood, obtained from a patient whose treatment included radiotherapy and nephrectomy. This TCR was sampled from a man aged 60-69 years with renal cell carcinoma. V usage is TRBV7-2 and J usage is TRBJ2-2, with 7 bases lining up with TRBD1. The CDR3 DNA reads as TGTGCCAGCAGCTTAGAGGGACAGTGGAGCACCGGGGAGCTGTTTTTT. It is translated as CASSLEGQWSTGELFF.